One sample yielded the 20 T cell receptor beta chains listed below, sequenced in a study of spatial heterogeneity in lung cancer. TCRdb passed the 5' RACE reads through MiXCR, listing each CDR3 protein once. The sample consists of about 80,000 distinct CDR3 sequences, 7% to 9% of them appearing once. Sample time point: sample taken at primary tumor resection. Sequencing used PBMCs, obtained at surgery. The receptor set was obtained from a male donor with early-stage non-small cell lung cancer.

This clonotype was observed a handful of times. V usage is TRBV6-1 and J usage is TRBJ2-3; no clear D. CDR1 and CDR2 (germline): MNHNS, SASEGT. V lost 3 bases to trimming and J lost 2 bases, with 9 bases between them. The CDR3 extends over 14 amino acids. In DNA, the CDR3 is TGTGCCAGCAGTGAGGTTGCCATCACAGATACGCAGTATTTT. The encoded protein is CASSEVAITDTQYF.

This clonotype was counted between two and nine times. The J gene is TRBJ2-1, the V gene TRBV27, with 8 bases matching TRBD1. Germline CDR1 and CDR2: MNHEY and SMNVEV (reference sequence). The CDR3 totals 15 residues. The ends lost 4 bases at V and 4 bases at J; junction bases unmatched: 6. CDR3 in amino acids: CASSSGGFEYNEQFF. As DNA, the CDR3 is TGTGCCAGCAGTTCAGGGGGCTTCGAGTACAATGAGCAGTTCTTC.

This clonotype was seen a handful of times. The chain couples TRBV7-9 to TRBJ2-7; 7 nucleotides line up with TRBD1. Trimming cost V 7 bases and J 2 bases; bases outside gene matches: 2. From germline, CDR1 is SEHNR and CDR2 FQNEAQ (reference sequence). The CDR3 loop spans 12 amino acids. CDR3 coding DNA: TGTGCCAGCACGGACAGGCCCTACGAGCAGTACTTC. Its protein is CASTDRPYEQYF.

This rearrangement joins TRBV2 to TRBJ1-4; D is unresolved. CDR3 length equals 13 residues. Trimming left V 5 bases short and J 8 bases short, with 12 bases between. The germline gives CDR1 SNHLY, CDR2 FYNNEI. The chain's CDR3 is CASSYGLGEKLFF. CDR3 DNA: TGTGCCAGCAGTTACGGACTCGGAGAAAAACTGTTTTTT.

The chain recombines TRBV18 with TRBJ2-7, with a possible D match to TRBD2 (5 bases). V was pared by 1 base and J by 0 bases, with 10 bases between. Germline V CDR1 and CDR2: KGHSH, LQKENI. CDR3 size: 15 residues. The CDR3 sequence is CASSPRVGSSYEQYF. The CDR3 nucleotides are TGTGCCAGCTCACCACGTGTAGGGAGCTCCTACGAGCAGTACTTC.

This clonotype was seen only a few times. The V call is TRBV5-5, the J call TRBJ1-2; D is uncertain. Germline assignment: CDR1 SGHKS and CDR2 YYEKEE (reference sequence). Trimming removed 4 bases from V and 4 bases from J, with 11 bases in between. This CDR3 contains 13 residues. The CDR3 reads CASSPQRSYGYTF. DNA of the CDR3: TGTGCCAGCAGCCCGCAACGATCCTATGGCTACACCTTC.

This chain links TRBV7-9 with TRBJ1-2; D remains ambiguous. Between the trimmed V and J ends, which lost 4 bases and 4 bases, there was a span of 7 bases. The germline CDR1 and CDR2 sequences are SEHNR and FQNEAQ (reference sequence). The CDR3 spans 12 residues. CDR3 loop: CASSSFIYGYTF. CDR3 coding DNA: TGTGCCAGCAGCTCTTTTATCTATGGCTACACCTTC.

Ten or more counts support this clonotype. V and J are TRBV27 and TRBJ1-6; D uncertain. CDR1 is MNHEY, CDR2 SMNVEV, per germline (reference sequence). The CDR3 covers 15 residues. Trimming left V 2 bases short and J 0 bases short, with 5 bases between. The DNA of the CDR3 is TGTGCCAGCAGTTTACATAGCTCCTATAATTCACCCCTCCACTTT. This codes for CASSLHSSYNSPLHF.

The chain is built from TRBV2 and TRBJ2-2; D is undetermined. Looked up from germline, CDR1 is SNHLY and CDR2 is FYNNEI. V lost 7 bases and J lost 4, with 7 bases in between. This CDR3 has 12 residues. CDR3 amino acids: CASTLSTGELFF. CDR3 coding DNA: TGTGCCAGCACCCTAAGCACCGGGGAGCTGTTTTTT.

The chain recombines TRBV6-2 or TRBV6-3 with TRBJ2-7; D unresolved. CDR3 length: 15 amino acids. In germline, CDR1 is MNHEY, CDR2 SVGEGT. The V end lost 0 bases, the J end lost 4 bases, and 13 bases lay between the germline ends. The CDR3 region is CASSYSSRSRYEQYF. CDR3 nucleotides: TGTGCCAGCAGTTACTCGAGCCGGAGTAGGTACGAGCAGTACTTC.

This clonotype was detected many times. The V gene is TRBV29-1, the J gene TRBJ1-2; no firm D call. Germline V gives CDR1 SQVTM, CDR2 ANQGSEA. The CDR3 covers 14 residues. V lost 5 bases and J 4 bases, leaving 17 bases between the germline ends. This CDR3 is CSVPIGGMGYGYTF. In DNA form, the CDR3 reads TGCAGCGTTCCTATCGGAGGAATGGGCTATGGCTACACCTTC.

The V call is TRBV4-1, the J call TRBJ1-1; possible D gene TRBD1, 6 bases. The V end was cut by 4 bases, the J end by 0 bases, with 15 bases between. The CDR3 totals 16 residues. Germline V gene data show CDR1 as MGHRA and CDR2 as YSYEKL. In DNA form, the CDR3 reads TGCGCCAGCAGCCCACGGTCCGGGGGCCTGAACACTGAAGCTTTCTTT. Its protein product is CASSPRSGGLNTEAFF.

This clonotype showed up just a few times. CDR3 in DNA: TGTGCCAGCAGAGACAGGGGTCCTGAAGCTTTCTTT. It is translated as CASRDRGPEAFF. The chain recombines TRBV2 with TRBJ1-1; 8 positions match TRBD1. Germline CDR1 and CDR2: SNHLY and FYNNEI. This CDR3 contains 12 residues. Trimming at V came to 6 bases and at J to 6 bases, leaving 3 bases not matched to a gene.

In its sample, this clonotype was seen many times. The chain recombines TRBV29-1 with TRBJ2-5; D is uncertain. Germline-derived CDR1 and CDR2 are SQVTM and ANQGSEA. This CDR3 region has 12 residues. Deletions cut 3 bases from V and 4 bases from J, with 9 bases between. The DNA for the CDR3 is TGCAGCGTTGACCTCGTAGGAGAGACCCAGTACTTC. Translating it yields CSVDLVGETQYF.

This clonotype was counted ten times or more. The rearrangement uses TRBV5-6 and TRBJ1-1; unclear D gene. With 2 bases removed from V and 3 bases from J, the gap between germline ends came to 5 bases. CDR3 length: 12 amino acids. CDR1 is SGHDT, CDR2 YYEEEE, per germline. This CDR3 reads CASSFADTEAFF. The CDR3 DNA follows: TGTGCCAGCAGCTTTGCTGACACTGAAGCTTTCTTT.

This clonotype was seen repeatedly, ten times or more. The V and J genes are TRBV5-6 and TRBJ1-2; D remains unclear. Germline V gene lookup returns CDR1 SGHDT and CDR2 YYEEEE. The CDR3 loop spans 14 amino acids. The V end was cut by 4 bases, the J end by 1 base, with 11 bases between. CDR3 sequence (DNA): TGTGCCAGCAGCCCGCCGACGGATAACTATGGCTACACCTTC. The encoded protein is CASSPPTDNYGYTF.

This clonotype was recorded at least ten times. The chain couples TRBV4-2 to TRBJ2-3; the match to TRBD2 covers 15 bases. V lost 4 bases, J lost 0 bases, and 5 bases stayed unmatched. Germline CDR1 reads LGHNA; CDR2 reads YNFKEQ. This CDR3 is built from 18 residues. CDR3: CASSLGLAGGPSTDTQYF. The CDR3 DNA is TGTGCCAGCAGCCTAGGACTAGCGGGAGGGCCGAGCACAGATACGCAGTATTTT.

This chain links TRBV7-8 with TRBJ2-3, with D perhaps TRBD2 (6 bases). The germline V gene encodes CDR1 SGHVS and CDR2 FQNEAQ. V was pared by 2 bases and J by 5 bases, with 8 bases between. The CDR3 extends over 13 amino acids. The CDR3 reads CASSLREIDTQYF. CDR3 DNA: TGTGCCAGCAGCTTACGGGAGATAGATACGCAGTATTTT.

The chain is built from TRBV5-1 and TRBJ1-1, with D uncertain. The germline V gene encodes CDR1 SGHRS and CDR2 YFSETQ. This CDR3 comprises 14 residues. Trimming pared 4 bases from V and 5 bases from J, leaving 15 bases between. In nucleotides, the CDR3 is TGCGCCAGCAGCCCGGACGGAGCCCGGACTGAAGCTTTCTTT. Its protein product is CASSPDGARTEAFF.

The table lists this clonotype with many counts. Germline is not matched at one junction end, which may reflect a read error. This chain joins TRBV7-7 and TRBJ2-7; 8 bases are a match to TRBD2. The CDR3 loop spans 13 amino acids. CDR1 is SSHAT and CDR2 is FNYEAQ in the germline V gene (reference sequence). CDR3 amino acids: CASSLVREGPRFF. The CDR3 nucleotides read TGTGCCAGCAGCTTAGTCCGGGAGGGGCCGCGTTTCTTC.